This TCR beta chain comes out of a study of CD8+CD57+ T cells in acquired aplastic anemia. Overall study context: The study obtained 9.5 million to 12 million reads on average for CD4+ cells from healthy donors.

Points from the study as a whole: In CD8+ cells, Simpson's diversity showed no significant difference between patients and controls. Overlap between patients and controls comprised twenty-nine CD8+ CDR3 sequences.

The study profiled TCR beta VDJ and CDR3 using genomic DNA as template. TCRdb reprocessed the reads with MiXCR, giving one entry per CDR3 protein. The profile shows 180,000 or so distinct CDR3 sequences, approximately 45% of them singletons. Regarding this clonotype: As yet, its antigen is unknown.

The germline gives CDR1 SGHVS, CDR2 FQNEAQ. The CDR3 consists of 17 residues. The ends lost 1 base at V and 5 bases at J; junction bases unmatched: 10. The sample was sorted CD4+, CD8+, or CD8+CD57+ T cells (not recorded which) from PBMCs. The J gene is TRBJ1-4, the V gene TRBV7-8, with 7 bases aligning to TRBD1. The TCR comes from a human donor in good health. The CDR3 reads CASSLGAGGRVNEKLFF. The CDR3 nucleotides are TGTGCCAGCAGCTTAGGCGCAGGGGGACGAGTCAATGAAAAACTGTTTTTT.